Below are 10 T cell receptor beta chains sequenced from a single sample in a study of T cell changes during pregnancy in multiple sclerosis. Sequencing used immunoSEQ multiplex PCR; TCRdb keeps in-frame clones, though not all of them. The repertoire holds about 59,000 clones, with 92% as singletons. Sequencing was performed on peripheral blood, taken in the first trimester of pregnancy. These receptor sequences come from a female donor with multiple sclerosis, enrolled in a pregnancy study.

V and J are TRBV5-1 and TRBJ2-1; TRBD1 matches at 7 bases. The length of the CDR3 is 15 residues. V lost 4 bases, J lost 1 base, and 5 bases stayed unmatched. CDR1 and CDR2 (germline): SGHRS, YFSETQ. The CDR3 coding sequence is TGCGCCAGCAGCGCGATCAGGGGGTCCTACAATGAGCAGTTCTTC. It yields the protein CASSAIRGSYNEQFF.

In DNA form, the CDR3 reads TGTGCCAGCAGCAATTTCTGGGGCACGCATAGCAATCAGCCCCAGCATTTT. Its protein is CASSNFWGTHSNQPQHF. The genes are TRBV21-1 and TRBJ1-5; TRBD1 reflects the table's D call only, with no check against the DNA. TRBV21-1 is a pseudogene segment. The CDR3 covers 17 residues.

The chain has TRBV6-4 and TRBJ2-1, with 7 bases fitting TRBD1. This CDR3 has 14 residues. Per the germline V gene, CDR1 is MRHNA and CDR2 is SNTAGT. The trim removed 3 bases at V and 12 bases at J, leaving 11 bases unmatched. The CDR3, as DNA: TGTGCCAGCAGTGATCGCGAGGGGGCAAGGGGGCAGTTCTTC. Protein product: CASSDREGARGQFF.

This chain connects TRBV7-2 to TRBJ2-2; 8 positions match TRBD1. The length of the CDR3 is 16 residues. The V and J ends lost 5 bases and 2 bases, in that order; junction bases with no gene match: 7. Germline CDR1 reads SGHTA; CDR2 reads FQGNSA. CDR3 nucleotides: TGTGCCAGCAGCCGTCAGGGGGCATTAAACACCGGGGAGCTGTTTTTT. Translating it yields CASSRQGALNTGELFF.

This clone has a single count. This chain uses TRBV7-9 with TRBJ1-4; TRBD1 matches 10 bases. CDR3 length: 14 amino acids. The trim removed 4 bases at V and 8 bases at J, leaving 4 bases unmatched. Germline-derived CDR1 and CDR2 are SEHNR and FQNEAQ (reference sequence). CDR3 DNA: TGTGCCAGCAGCTCGGGACAGGGGAGGGAAAAACTGTTTTTT. This translates into CASSSGQGREKLFF.

This chain joins TRBV29-1 and TRBJ1-4, with D possibly TRBD1 on 5 matching bases. Per the germline V gene, CDR1 is SQVTM and CDR2 is ANQGSEA. This CDR3 region has 12 residues. The V end was cut by 7 bases, the J end by 4 bases, with 10 bases between. CDR3 sequence: CSAGENNEKLFF. CDR3 coding DNA: TGCAGCGCGGGGGAAAATAATGAAAAACTGTTTTTT.

The chain joins TRBV13 to TRBJ2-5; 10 bases map to TRBD2. The CDR3 covers 17 residues. Trimming took 0 bases from V and 4 from J; bases not matched to a gene: 8. Germline values: CDR1 PRHDT, CDR2 FYEKMQ (reference sequence). The CDR3 DNA sequence: TGTGCCAGCAGCTTAGGATCCCCATTAGCGGGAGGAGAGACCCAGTACTTC. This translates into CASSLGSPLAGGETQYF.

The V gene is TRBV7-6, the J gene TRBJ1-3, with 7 bases fitting TRBD1. CDR1 and CDR2 (germline): SGHVS, FNYEAQ. The CDR3 length is 16 residues. V was pared by 1 base and J by 0 bases, with 3 bases of the junction left unmatched. CDR3 sequence: CASSLGQGLSGNTIYF. Here the CDR3 DNA reads TGTGCCAGCAGCTTAGGACAGGGCCTCTCTGGAAACACCATATATTTT. Full variable domain (outside the CDR3, taken from reference TRBV7-6 and TRBJ1-3): GAGVSQSPRYKVTKRGQDVALRCDPISGHVSLYWYRQALGQGPEFLTYFNYEAQQDKSGLPNDRFSAERPEGSISTLTIQRTEQRDSAMYRCASSLGQGLSGNTIYFGEGSWLTVV.

The rearrangement uses TRBV7-8 and TRBJ1-3; 7 bases map to TRBD1. Germline CDR1 and CDR2: SGHVS and FQNEAQ. The CDR3 length is 16 residues. The V gene end was trimmed by 3 bases and the J gene end by 2 bases; junction bases not matched to a gene: 7. CDR3 protein: CASSFQGGSPGNTIYF. The DNA of the CDR3 is TGTGCCAGCAGCTTTCAAGGGGGCTCACCTGGAAACACCATATATTTT.

V is TRBV5-6 and J is TRBJ1-2; D might be TRBD1 (5 bases). Trimming cost V 4 bases and J 0 bases, with 13 bases left between them. The germline gives CDR1 SGHDT, CDR2 YYEEEE. This CDR3 is 15 amino acids long. This CDR3 is CASSLRGTTNYGYTF. The CDR3 DNA reads TGTGCCAGCAGCCTCCGGGGGACCACTAACTATGGCTACACCTTC.